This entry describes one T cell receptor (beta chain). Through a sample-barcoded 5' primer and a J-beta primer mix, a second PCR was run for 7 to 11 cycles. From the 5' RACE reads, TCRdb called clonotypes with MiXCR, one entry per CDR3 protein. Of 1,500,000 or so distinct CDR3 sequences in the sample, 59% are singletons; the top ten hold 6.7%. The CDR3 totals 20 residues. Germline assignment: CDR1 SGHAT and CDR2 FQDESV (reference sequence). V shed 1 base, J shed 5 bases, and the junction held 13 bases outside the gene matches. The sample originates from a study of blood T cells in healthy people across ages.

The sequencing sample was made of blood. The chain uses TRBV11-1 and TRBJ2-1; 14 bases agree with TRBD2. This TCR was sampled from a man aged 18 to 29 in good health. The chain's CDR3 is CASSLGIRTSGRTPDNEQFF. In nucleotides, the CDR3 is TGTGCCAGCAGCTTAGGTATCCGGACTAGCGGGAGGACCCCGGACAATGAGCAGTTCTTC.